This T cell receptor (beta chain) was profiled in a study of CD8 T cells in ankylosing spondylitis. TCRdb re-analysed the 5' RACE reads in MiXCR, keeping a single row per CDR3 protein. The repertoire holds about 150,000 distinct CDR3 sequences, with around 6.6% as singletons. CDR3 length: 14 amino acids. Germline values: CDR1 LNHNV, CDR2 YYDKDF (reference sequence). The V and J ends lost 5 bases and 4 bases respectively, with 13 bases between them. Findings of the study overall: It appeared that ankylosing spondylitis blood was characterized by a TCR beta motif of fewer than 10 highly homologous variants. Some motif variants were previously reported in reactive arthritis synovial fluid and blood. Significant enrichment of disease-linked clones was reported in matched ankylosing spondylitis synovial fluid.

This clonotype was observed many times. Antigen specificity is unknown. The source material was blood, either unsorted or a sorted T cell fraction (not recorded which). This clonotype was obtained from a female donor with ankylosing spondylitis or in good health (not recorded which). V and J are TRBV15 and TRBJ2-3; the D gene is possibly TRBD1 (5 bases). CDR3 sequence reads: CATSWQGSADTQYF. The CDR3 region has the DNA TGTGCCACCAGCTGGCAGGGCAGTGCAGATACGCAGTATTTT.